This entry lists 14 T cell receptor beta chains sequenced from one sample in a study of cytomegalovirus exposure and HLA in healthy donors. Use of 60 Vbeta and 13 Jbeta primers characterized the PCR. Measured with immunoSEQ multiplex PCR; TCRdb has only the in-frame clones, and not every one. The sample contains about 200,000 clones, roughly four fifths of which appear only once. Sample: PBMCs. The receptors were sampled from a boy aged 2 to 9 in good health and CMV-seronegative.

CDR3 nucleotide sequence: TGTGCCAGCAGCTTACGCCGGGGGTTCACAGATACGCAGTATTTT. This codes for CASSLRRGFTDTQYF. The chain carries TRBV7-2 and TRBJ2-3; D possibly corresponds to TRBD2 (6 bases). From germline, CDR1 is SGHTA and CDR2 FQGNSA. This CDR3 contains 15 residues. The ends were cut back, 2 bases at V and 2 bases at J, with 11 bases in the middle.

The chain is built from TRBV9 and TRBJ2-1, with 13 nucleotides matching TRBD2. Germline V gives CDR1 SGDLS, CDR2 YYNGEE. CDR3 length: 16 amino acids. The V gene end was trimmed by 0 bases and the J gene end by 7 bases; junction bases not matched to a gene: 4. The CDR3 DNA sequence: TGTGCCAGCAGCGTAGCGGGACTAGCGGGGAGGAATGAGCAGTTCTTC. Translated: CASSVAGLAGRNEQFF.

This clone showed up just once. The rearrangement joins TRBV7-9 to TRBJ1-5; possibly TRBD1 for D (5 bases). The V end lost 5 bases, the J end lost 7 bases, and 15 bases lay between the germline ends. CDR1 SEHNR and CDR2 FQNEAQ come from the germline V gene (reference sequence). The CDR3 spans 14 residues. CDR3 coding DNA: TGTGCCAGCAGCCCTGGGGGGGATGGCCAGCCCCAGCATTTT. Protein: CASSPGGDGQPQHF.

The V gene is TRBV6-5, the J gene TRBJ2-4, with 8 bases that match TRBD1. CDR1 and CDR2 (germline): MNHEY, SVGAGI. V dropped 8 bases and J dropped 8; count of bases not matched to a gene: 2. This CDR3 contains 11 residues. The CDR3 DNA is TGTGCCAGCGGACAGGGTTACATTCAGTACTTC. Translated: CASGQGYIQYF.

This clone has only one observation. The CDR3 bases are TGTGCCAGCAGCACACCCCGGGACAGGACTAACTATGGCTACACCTTC. Its translation: CASSTPRDRTNYGYTF. The chain is built from TRBV6-6 and TRBJ1-2; TRBD1 matches 8 bases. The CDR3 is made up of 16 amino acids. V lost 6 bases and J lost 0; bases outside the gene matches: 9. CDR1 is MNHNY, CDR2 SVGAGI, per germline (reference sequence).

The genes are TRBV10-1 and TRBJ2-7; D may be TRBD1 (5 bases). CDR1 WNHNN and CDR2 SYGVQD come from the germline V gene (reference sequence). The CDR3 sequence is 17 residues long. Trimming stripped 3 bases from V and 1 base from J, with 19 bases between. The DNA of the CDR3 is TGCGCCAGCAGTGACACAAAAGGGGATAAGGGATCCTACGAGCAGTACTTC. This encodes CASSDTKGDKGSYEQYF.

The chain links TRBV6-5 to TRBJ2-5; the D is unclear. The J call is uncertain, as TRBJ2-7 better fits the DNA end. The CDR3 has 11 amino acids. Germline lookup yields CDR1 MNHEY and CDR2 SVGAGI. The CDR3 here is CASSYLYEQYF. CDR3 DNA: TGTGCCAGCAGTTACCTCTACGAGCAGTACTTC.

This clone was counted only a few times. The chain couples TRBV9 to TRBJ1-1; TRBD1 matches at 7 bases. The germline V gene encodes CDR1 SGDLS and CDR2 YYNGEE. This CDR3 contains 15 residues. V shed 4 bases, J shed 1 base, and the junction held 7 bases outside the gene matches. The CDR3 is CASSPDRAGNTEAFF. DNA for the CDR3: TGTGCCAGCAGCCCAGACAGGGCGGGGAACACTGAAGCTTTCTTT. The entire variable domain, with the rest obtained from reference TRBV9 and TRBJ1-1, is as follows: DSGVTQTPKHLITATGQRVTLRCSPRSGDLSVYWYQQSLDQGLQFLIQYYNGEERAKGNILERFSAQQFPDLHSELNLSSLELGDSALYFCASSPDRAGNTEAFFGQGTRLTVV.

The chain's CDR3 is CAISGQQNTEAFF. Written as DNA, the CDR3 is TGTGCCATCAGTGGACAGCAAAACACTGAAGCTTTCTTT. This chain uses TRBV10-3 with TRBJ1-1; D is possibly TRBD1 (5 bases). Germline V gives CDR1 ENHRY, CDR2 SYGVKD. Deletions cut 4 bases from V and 2 bases from J, with 8 bases between. The CDR3 has 13 amino acids.

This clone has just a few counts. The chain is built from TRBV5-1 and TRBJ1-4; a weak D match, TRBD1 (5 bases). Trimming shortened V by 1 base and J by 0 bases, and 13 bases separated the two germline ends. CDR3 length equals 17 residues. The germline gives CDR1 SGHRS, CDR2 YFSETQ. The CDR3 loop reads CASSLFPGPTTNEKLFF. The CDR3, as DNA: TGCGCCAGCAGCTTGTTTCCAGGGCCGACAACTAATGAAAAACTGTTTTTT.

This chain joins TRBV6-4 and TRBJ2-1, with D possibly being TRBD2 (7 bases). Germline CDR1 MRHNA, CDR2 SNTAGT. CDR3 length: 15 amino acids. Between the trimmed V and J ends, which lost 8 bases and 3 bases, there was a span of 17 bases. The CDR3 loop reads CASAPTGRGYNEQFF. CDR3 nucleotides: TGTGCCAGCGCCCCTACAGGGAGGGGCTACAATGAGCAGTTCTTC.

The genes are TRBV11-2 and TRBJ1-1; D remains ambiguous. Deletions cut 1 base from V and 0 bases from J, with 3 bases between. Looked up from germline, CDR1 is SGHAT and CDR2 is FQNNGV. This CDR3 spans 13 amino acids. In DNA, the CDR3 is TGTGCCAGCAGCTTAGGAGTGAACACTGAAGCTTTCTTT. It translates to CASSLGVNTEAFF.

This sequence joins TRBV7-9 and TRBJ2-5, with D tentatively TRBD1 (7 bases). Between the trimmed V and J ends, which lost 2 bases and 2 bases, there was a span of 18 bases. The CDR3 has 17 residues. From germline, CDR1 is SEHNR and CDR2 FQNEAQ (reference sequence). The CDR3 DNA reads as TGTGCCAGCAGCTTAAAGGGGGCGACTAGTTATCAAGAGACCCAGTACTTC. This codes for CASSLKGATSYQETQYF.

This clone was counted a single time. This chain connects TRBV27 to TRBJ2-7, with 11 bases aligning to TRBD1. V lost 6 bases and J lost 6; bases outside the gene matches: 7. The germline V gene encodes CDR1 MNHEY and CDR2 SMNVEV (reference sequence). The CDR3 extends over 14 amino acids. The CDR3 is CASSRPGQGVEQYF. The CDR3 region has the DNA TGTGCCAGCAGCCGGCCGGGACAGGGGGTCGAGCAGTACTTC.